What follows is one TCR beta chain and its context. The protocol was immunoSEQ multiplex PCR, while the TCRdb copy is restricted to in-frame clones and leaves out a portion. The sample consists of 250,000 to 300,000 clones, around four fifths of them appearing once. CDR3 length: 15 residues. Germline-derived CDR1 and CDR2 are SGHKS and YYEKEE (reference sequence). Trimming stripped 2 bases from V and 0 bases from J, with 6 bases between. The data belong to a study of blood T cell repertoires in COVID-19. As for the study in general: Italy, Spain and the United States were the sources of the convalescent and acute COVID-19 samples.

The rearrangement uses TRBV5-5 and TRBJ2-6; D gene uncertain. The sample was peripheral blood. This sequence was found in an older man with acute or convalescent COVID-19. This chain's CDR3 is CASSFTGSGANVLTF. CDR3 nucleotide sequence: TGTGCCAGCAGCTTTACGGGCTCTGGGGCCAACGTCCTGACTTTC.